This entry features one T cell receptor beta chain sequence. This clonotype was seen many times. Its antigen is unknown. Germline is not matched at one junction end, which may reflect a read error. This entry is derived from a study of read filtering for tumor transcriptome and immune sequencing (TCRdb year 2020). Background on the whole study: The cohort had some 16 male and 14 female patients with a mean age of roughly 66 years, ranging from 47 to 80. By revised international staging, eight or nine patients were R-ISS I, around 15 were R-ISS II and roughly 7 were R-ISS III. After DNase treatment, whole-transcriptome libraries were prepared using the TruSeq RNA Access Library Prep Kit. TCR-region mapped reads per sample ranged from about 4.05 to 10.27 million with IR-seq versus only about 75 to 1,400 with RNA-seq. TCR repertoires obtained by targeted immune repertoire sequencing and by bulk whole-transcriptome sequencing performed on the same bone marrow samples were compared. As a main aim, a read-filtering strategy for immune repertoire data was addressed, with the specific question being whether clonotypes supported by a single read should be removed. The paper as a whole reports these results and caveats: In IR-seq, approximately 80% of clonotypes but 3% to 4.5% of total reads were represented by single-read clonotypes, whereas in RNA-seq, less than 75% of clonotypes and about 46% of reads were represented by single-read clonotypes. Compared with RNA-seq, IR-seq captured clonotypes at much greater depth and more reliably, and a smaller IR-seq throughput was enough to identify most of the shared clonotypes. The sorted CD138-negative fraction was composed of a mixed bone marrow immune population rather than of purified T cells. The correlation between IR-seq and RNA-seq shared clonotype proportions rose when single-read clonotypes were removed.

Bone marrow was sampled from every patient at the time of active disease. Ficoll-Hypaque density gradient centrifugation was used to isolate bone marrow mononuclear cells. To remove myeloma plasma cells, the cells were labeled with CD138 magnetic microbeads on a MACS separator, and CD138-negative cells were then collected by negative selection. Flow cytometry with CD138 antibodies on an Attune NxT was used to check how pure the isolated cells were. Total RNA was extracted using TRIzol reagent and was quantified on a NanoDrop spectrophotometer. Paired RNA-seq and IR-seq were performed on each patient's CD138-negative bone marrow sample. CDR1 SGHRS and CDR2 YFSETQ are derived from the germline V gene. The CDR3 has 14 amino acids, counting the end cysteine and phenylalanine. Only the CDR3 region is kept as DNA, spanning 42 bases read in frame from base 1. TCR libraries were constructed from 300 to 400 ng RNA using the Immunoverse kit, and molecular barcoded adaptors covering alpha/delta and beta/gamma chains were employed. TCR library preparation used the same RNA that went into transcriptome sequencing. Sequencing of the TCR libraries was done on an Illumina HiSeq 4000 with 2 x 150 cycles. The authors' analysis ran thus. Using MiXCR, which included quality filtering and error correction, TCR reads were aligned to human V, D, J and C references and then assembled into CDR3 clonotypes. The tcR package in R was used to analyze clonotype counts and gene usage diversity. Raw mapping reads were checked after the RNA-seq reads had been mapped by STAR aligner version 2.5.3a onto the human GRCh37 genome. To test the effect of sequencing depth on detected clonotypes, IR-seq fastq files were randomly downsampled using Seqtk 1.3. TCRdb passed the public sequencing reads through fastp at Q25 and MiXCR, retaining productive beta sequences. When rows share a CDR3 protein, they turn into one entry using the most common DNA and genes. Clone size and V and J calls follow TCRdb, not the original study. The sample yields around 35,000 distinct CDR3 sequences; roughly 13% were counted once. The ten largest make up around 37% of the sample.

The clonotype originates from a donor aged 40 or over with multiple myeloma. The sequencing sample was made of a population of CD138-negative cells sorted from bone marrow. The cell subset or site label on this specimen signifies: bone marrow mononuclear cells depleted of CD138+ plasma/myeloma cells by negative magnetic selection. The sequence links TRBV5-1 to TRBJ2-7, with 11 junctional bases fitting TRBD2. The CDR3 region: CASSLTSGSYEQYF. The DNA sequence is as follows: TGTGCCAGCAGTCTAACTAGCGGGAGCTACGAGCAGTACTTC.